This TCR beta chain was observed in a study of OX40 agonist ivuxolimab in advanced cancers. Patients who had autoimmune disease history or got systemic immunosuppression were left out. Sampling times: baseline, cycle 4 day 1, cycle 7 day 1. CDR3 length equals 14 residues. Germline V lookup: CDR1 KGHSH, CDR2 LQKENI. J was trimmed by 2 bases and V by 6 bases; bases with no gene match: 6. Assay: immunoSEQ multiplex PCR; the TCRdb copy retains only in-frame clones and omits some. The sample comprises tens of thousands of clones, 65% to 85% of which are singletons, and 1.5% to 2.5% rests with the top ten. This clone was detected a few times.

The specimen comprised CD4+ or CD8+ T cells sorted from blood, sampled in a trial of the OX40 agonist ivuxolimab. This rearrangement joins TRBV18 to TRBJ2-7; TRBD2 matches 8 bases. This sequence originates from an adult with an advanced solid tumor such as melanoma, head and neck, liver or kidney cancer. CDR3 sequence reads: CASSKAAGAYEQYF. CDR3 bases: TGTGCCAGCTCTAAGGCAGCGGGGGCCTACGAGCAGTACTTC. The full variable domain, with the rest looked up from reference TRBV18 and TRBJ2-7, is NAGVMQNPRHLVRRRGQEARLRCSPMKGHSHVYWYRQLPEEGLKFMVYLQKENIIDESGMPKERFSAEFPKEGPSILRIQQVVRGDSAAYFCASSKAAGAYEQYFGPGTRLTVT.